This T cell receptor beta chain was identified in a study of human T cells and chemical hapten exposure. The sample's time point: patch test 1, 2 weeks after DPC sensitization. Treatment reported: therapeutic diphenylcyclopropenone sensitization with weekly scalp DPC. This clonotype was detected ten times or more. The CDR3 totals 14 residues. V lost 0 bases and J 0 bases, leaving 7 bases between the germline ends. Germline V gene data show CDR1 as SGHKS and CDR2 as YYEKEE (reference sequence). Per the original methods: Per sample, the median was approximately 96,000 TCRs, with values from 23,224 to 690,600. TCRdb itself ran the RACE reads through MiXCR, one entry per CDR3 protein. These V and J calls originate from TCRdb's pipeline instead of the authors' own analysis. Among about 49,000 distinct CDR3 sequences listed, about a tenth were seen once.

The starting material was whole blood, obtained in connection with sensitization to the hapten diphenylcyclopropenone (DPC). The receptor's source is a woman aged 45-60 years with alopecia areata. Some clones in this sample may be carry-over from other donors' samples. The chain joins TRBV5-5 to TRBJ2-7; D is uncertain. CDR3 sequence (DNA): TGTGCCAGCAGCTTGGGCACCAACTCCTACGAGCAGTACTTC. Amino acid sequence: CASSLGTNSYEQYF.